This is a list of T cell receptor beta chains from one sample in a study of T-cell memory formation after mild COVID-19. TCRdb re-called the 5' RACE reads with MiXCR, one entry per CDR3 protein. The sample includes around 340,000 distinct CDR3 sequences, roughly 13% of them seen just once. Specimen: PBMCs or a T cell subset sorted from them (not recorded which). The receptors were gathered from a man aged 18 to 30 who had mild COVID-19 (a few samples of this study predate the infection). Cell type and time point are not known. The conserved cysteine and the conserved F or W are not part of the CDR3 here.

J gene	V gene	CDR3 protein
TRBJ2-1	TRBV7-6	ASSPQGDGGSSYNEQF
TRBJ1-6	TRBV3-1	ATGRGRSNSPLH
TRBJ2-5	TRBV6-5	ASSYDRALQETQY
TRBJ2-7	TRBV28	ASDALGQKQY
TRBJ1-2	TRBV12-3/TRBV12-4	ASSPLLYGYT
TRBJ1-4	TRBV5-1	ASSLNPQETNEKLF
TRBJ2-1	TRBV6-2/TRBV6-3	ASSEDQGLPYNEQF
TRBJ2-3	TRBV27	ASSPRVYTDTQY
TRBJ1-4	TRBV4-3	ASSQEPGPINEKLF
TRBJ2-2	TRBV7-8	ASSLPPQRVAGELF
TRBJ1-5	TRBV7-2	ASSRDSPSLHDQPQH
TRBJ1-5	TRBV6-2/TRBV6-3	ASSYGRLADQPQH
TRBJ2-1	TRBV14	ASSQDGGQAMFQYEQF
TRBJ1-4	TRBV20-1	SAPAPGQGKLF
TRBJ1-5	TRBV3-1	ASSQVNTDQPQH
TRBJ2-5	TRBV28	ASSSKNVGETQY
TRBJ2-3	TRBV7-2	ASSPWTGADTQY
TRBJ1-1	TRBV4-1	ASSQDLATGAF
TRBJ2-5	TRBV20-1	SASGSAEETQY
TRBJ2-7	TRBV4-3	ASSQDHGAGGSYEQY
TRBJ1-2	TRBV18	ASSPRAVNYGYT
TRBJ2-3	TRBV12-5	ASGLSSFSTDTQY
TRBJ1-1	TRBV7-9	ASRLGETEAF
TRBJ1-3	TRBV7-8	ASSFTRSGTGNTIY
TRBJ1-5	TRBV12-3/TRBV12-4	ASSPETGDQPQH
TRBJ1-5	TRBV4-3	ASSQSLSNQPQH